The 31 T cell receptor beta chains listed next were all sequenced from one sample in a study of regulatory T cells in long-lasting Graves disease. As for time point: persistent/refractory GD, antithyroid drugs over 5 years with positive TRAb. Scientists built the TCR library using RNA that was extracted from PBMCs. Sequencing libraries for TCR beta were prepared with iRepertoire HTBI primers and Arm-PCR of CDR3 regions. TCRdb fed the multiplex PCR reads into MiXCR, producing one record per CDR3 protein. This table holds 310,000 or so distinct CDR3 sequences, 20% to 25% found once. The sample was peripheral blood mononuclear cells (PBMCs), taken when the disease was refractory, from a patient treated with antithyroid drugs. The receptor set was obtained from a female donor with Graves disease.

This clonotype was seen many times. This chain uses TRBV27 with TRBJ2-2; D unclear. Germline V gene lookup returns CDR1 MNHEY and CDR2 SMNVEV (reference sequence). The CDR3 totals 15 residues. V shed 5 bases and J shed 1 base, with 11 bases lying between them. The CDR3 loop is CASSPKPLNTGELFF. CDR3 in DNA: TGTGCCAGCAGTCCGAAACCCCTGAACACCGGGGAGCTGTTTTTT.

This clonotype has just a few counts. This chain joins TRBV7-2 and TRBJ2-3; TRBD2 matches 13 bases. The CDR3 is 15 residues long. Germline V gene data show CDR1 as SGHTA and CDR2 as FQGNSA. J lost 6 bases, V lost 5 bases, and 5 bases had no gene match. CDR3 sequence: CASSAGLAGVDTQYF. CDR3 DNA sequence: TGTGCCAGCAGCGCCGGACTAGCGGGAGTCGATACGCAGTATTTT.

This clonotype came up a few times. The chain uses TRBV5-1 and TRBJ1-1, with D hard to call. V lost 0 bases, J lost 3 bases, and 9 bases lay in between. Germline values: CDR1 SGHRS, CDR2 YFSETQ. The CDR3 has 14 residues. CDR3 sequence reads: CASSLGPEDTEAFF. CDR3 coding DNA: TGCGCCAGCAGCTTGGGTCCGGAGGACACTGAAGCTTTCTTT.

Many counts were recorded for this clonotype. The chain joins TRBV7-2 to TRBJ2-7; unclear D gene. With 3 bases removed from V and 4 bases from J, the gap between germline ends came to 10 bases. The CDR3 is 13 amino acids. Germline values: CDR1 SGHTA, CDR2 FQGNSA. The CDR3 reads CASSFASLYEQYF. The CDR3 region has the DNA TGTGCCAGCAGCTTTGCCTCCCTTTACGAGCAGTACTTC.

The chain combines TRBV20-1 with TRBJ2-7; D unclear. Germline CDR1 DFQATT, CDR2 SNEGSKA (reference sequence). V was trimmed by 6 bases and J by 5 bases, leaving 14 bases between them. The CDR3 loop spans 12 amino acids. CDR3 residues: CSARAGVNEQYF. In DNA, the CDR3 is TGCAGTGCCCGGGCTGGGGTTAACGAGCAGTACTTC.

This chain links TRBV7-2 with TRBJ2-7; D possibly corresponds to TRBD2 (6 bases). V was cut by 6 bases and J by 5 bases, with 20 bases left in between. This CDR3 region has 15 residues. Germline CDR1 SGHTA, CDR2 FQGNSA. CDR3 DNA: TGTGCCAGCAGTTTACGGCCGGGCGGGAAGAACGAGCAGTACTTC. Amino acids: CASSLRPGGKNEQYF.

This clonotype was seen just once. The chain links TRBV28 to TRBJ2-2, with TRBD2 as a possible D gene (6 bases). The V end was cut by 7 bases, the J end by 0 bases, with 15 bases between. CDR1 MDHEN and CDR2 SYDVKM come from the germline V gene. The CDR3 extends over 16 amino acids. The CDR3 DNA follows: TGTGCCAGCACCATTAGCGGCGAAGCGAACACCGGGGAGCTGTTTTTT. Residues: CASTISGEANTGELFF.

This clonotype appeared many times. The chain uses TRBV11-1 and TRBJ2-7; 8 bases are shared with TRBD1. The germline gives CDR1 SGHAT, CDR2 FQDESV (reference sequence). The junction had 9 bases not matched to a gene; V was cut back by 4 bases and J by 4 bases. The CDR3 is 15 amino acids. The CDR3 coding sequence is TGTGCCAGCAGCTCTTCCGACAGGGGCTATTACGAGCAGTACTTC. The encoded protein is CASSSSDRGYYEQYF. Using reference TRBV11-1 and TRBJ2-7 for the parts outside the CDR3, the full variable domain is EAEVAQSPRYKITEKSQAVAFWCDPISGHATLYWYRQILGQGPELLVQFQDESVVDDSQLPKDRFSAERLKGVDSTLKIQPAELGDSAMYLCASSSSDRGYYEQYFGPGTRLTVT.

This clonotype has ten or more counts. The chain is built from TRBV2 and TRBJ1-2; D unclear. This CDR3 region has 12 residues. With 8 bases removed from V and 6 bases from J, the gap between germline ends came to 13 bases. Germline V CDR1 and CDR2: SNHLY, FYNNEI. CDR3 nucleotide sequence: TGTGCCAGCGTCCGGGAGACCAATGGCTACACCTTC. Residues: CASVRETNGYTF.

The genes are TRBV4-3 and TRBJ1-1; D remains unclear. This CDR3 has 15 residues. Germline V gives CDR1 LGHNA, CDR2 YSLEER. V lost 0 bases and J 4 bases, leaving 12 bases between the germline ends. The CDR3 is CASSQELGKRTEAFF. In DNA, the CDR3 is TGCGCCAGCAGCCAAGAACTGGGGAAGCGCACTGAAGCTTTCTTT.

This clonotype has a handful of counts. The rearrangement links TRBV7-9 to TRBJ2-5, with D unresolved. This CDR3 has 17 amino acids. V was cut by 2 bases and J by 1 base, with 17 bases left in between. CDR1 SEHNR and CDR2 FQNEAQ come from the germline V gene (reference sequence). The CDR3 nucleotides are TGTGCCAGCAGCTTAAAGGGCCAGGCCTTTTTCCAAGAGACCCAGTACTTC. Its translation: CASSLKGQAFFQETQYF.

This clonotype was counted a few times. The CDR3 DNA is TGTGCCATCAGTATAGGGGGAGAGACCCAGTACTTC. It specifies CAISIGGETQYF. The chain couples TRBV10-3 to TRBJ2-5, with D maybe TRBD1 (6 bases). This CDR3 has 12 residues. Between the trimmed V and J ends, which lost 5 bases and 4 bases, there was a span of 8 bases. From germline, CDR1 is ENHRY and CDR2 SYGVKD.

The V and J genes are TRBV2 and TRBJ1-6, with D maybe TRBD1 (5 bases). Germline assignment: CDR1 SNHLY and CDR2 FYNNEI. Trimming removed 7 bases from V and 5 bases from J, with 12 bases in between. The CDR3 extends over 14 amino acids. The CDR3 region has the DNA TGTGCCAGCACTAAGGGACGGAATAATTCACCCCTCCACTTT. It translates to CASTKGRNNSPLHF.

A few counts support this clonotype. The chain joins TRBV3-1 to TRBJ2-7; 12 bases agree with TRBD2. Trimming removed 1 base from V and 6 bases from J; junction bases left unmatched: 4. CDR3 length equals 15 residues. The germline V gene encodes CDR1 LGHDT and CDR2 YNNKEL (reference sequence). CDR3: CASSQALAGGSEQYF. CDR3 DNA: TGTGCCAGCAGCCAAGCCCTAGCGGGAGGGAGCGAGCAGTACTTC.

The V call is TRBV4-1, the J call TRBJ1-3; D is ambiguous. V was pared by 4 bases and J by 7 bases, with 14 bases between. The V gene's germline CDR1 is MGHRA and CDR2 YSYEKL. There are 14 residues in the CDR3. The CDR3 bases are TGCGCCAGCAGCCTAATTCCCGGACCCAACACCATATATTTT. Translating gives CASSLIPGPNTIYF.

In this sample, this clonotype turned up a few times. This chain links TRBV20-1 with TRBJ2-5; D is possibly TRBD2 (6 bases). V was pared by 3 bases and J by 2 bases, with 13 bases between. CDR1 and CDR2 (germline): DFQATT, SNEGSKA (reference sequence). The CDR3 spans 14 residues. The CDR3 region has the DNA TGCAGTGCTAGGGGACGGGAGATGCAAGAGACCCAGTACTTC. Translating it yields CSARGREMQETQYF.

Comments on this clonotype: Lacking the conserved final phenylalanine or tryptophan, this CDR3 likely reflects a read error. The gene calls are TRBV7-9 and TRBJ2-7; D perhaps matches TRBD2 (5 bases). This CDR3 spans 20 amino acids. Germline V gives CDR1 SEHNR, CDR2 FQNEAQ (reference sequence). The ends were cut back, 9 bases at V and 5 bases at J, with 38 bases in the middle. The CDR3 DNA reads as TGTGCCAGTCCCGGGATGGTTAGGGTCCCAAAAGCGCTACGGGCCAACGAGCAGTACCTC. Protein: CASPGMVRVPKALRANEQYL.

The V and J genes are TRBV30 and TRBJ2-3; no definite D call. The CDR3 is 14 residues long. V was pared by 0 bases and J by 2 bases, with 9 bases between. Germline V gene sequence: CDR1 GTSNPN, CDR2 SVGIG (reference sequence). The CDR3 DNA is TGTGCCTGGAGTGTACAAGGTTTCACAGATACGCAGTATTTT. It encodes CAWSVQGFTDTQYF. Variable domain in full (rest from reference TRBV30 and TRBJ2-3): SQTIHQWPATLVQPVGSPLSLECTVEGTSNPNLYWYRQAAGRGLQLLFYSVGIGQISSEVPQNLSASRPQDRQFILSSKKLLLSDSGFYLCAWSVQGFTDTQYFGPGTRLTVL.

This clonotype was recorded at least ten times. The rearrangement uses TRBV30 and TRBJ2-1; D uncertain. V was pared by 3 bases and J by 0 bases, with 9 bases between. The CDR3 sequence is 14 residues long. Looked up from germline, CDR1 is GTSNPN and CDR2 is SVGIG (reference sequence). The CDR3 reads CAWRGRSSYNEQFF. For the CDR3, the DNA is TGTGCCTGGAGGGGCAGGAGCTCCTACAATGAGCAGTTCTTC.

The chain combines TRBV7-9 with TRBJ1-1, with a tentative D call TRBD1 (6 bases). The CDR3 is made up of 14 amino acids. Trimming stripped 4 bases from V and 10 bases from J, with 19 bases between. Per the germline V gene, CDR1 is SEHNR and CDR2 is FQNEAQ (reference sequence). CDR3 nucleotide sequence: TGTGCCAGCAGCTCATCAGGTTATACAGGGCGAGCTTTCTTT. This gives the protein CASSSSGYTGRAFF.

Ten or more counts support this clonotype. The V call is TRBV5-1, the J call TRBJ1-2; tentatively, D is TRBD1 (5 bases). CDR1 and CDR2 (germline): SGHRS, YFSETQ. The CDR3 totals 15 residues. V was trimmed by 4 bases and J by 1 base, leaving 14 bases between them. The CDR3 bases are TGCGCCAGCAGCCCCTTCGGGACTAGTAACTATGGCTACACCTTC. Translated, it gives CASSPFGTSNYGYTF.

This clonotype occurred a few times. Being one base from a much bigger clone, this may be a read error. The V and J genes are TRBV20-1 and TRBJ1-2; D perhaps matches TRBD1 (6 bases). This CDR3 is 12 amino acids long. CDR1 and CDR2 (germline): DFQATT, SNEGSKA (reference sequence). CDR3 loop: CGAPTGSYGYTF. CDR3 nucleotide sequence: TGCGGTGCTCCGACAGGTAGCTATGGCTACACCTTC.

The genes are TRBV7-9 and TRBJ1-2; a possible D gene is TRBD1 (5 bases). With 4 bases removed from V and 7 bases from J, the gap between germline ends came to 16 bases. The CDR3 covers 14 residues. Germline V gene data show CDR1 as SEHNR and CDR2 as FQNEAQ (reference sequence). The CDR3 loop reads CASSSRQSAAGYTF. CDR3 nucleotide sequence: TGTGCCAGCAGCTCCCGACAGAGTGCGGCTGGCTACACCTTC.

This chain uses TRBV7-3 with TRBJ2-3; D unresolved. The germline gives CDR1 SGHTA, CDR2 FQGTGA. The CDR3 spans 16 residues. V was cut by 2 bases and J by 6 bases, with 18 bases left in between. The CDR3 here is CASSLSGGSLVDTQYF. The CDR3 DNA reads TGTGCCAGCAGCTTATCGGGCGGTAGCTTGGTGGATACGCAGTATTTT.

DNA for the CDR3: TGTGCCAGCAGTTTTAACAGGGGCCCCTACGAGCAGTACTTC. It codes for CASSFNRGPYEQYF. This chain uses TRBV6-5 with TRBJ2-7; 7 nucleotides line up with TRBD1. The CDR3 covers 14 residues. CDR1 is MNHEY, CDR2 SVGAGI, per germline. V trimming: 4 bases; J trimming: 2 bases; junction bases outside the gene matches: 5.

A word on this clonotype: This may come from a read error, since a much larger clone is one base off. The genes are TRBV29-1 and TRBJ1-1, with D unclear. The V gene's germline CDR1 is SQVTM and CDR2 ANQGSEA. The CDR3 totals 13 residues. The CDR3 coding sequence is TGCAGCGTTACCCGAGAGAGGAACACTGGAGCTTTCTTT. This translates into CSVTRERNTGAFF.

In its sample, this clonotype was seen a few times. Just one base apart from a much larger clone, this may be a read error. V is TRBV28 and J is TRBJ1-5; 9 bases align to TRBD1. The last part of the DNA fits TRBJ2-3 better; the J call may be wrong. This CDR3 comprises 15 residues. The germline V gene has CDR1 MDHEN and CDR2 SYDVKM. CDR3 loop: CASSSDRGLSQPQYF. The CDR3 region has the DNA TGTGCCAGCAGTTCGGACAGGGGTCTGAGTCAGCCCCAGTATTTT.

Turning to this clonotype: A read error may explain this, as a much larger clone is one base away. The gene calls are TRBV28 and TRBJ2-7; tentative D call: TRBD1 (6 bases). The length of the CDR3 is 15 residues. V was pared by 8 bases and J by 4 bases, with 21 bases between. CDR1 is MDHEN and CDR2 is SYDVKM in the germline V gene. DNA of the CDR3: TGTGCCAGCCAAAACCCCCGGACAGCCAAATACGAGCAGTACTTC. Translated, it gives CASQNPRTAKYEQYF.

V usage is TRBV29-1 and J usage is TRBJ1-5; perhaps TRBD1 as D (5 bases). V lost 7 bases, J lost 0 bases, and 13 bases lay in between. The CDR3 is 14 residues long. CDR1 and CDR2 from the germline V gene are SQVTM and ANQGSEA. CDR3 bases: TGCAGCGCCGTGGGGGGGGATAGCAATCAGCCCCAGCATTTT. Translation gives CSAVGGDSNQPQHF. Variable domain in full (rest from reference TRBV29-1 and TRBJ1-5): SAVISQKPSRDICQRGTSLTIQCQVDSQVTMMFWYRQQPGQSLTLIATANQGSEATYESGFVIDKFPISRPNLTFSTLTVSNMSPEDSSIYLCSAVGGDSNQPQHFGDGTRLSIL.

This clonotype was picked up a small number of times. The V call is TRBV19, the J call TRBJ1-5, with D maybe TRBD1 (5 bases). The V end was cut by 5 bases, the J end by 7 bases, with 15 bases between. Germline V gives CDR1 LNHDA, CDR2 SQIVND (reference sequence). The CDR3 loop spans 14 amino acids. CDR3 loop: CASSLGGTRQPQHF. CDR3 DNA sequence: TGTGCCAGTAGTTTGGGGGGGACTCGACAGCCCCAGCATTTT.

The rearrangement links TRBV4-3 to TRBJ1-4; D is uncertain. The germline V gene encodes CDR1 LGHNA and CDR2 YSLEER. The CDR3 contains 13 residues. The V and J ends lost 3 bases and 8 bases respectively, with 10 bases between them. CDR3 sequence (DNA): TGCGCCAGCAGCCAGGACGTCGGGGAAAAACTGTTTTTT. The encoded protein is CASSQDVGEKLFF.